Listed below are T cell receptor beta chains from one sample, sequenced in a study of vaccination and CD4 T cells after COVID-19. What these receptors recognize is not known. From the PCR reads, TCRdb called clonotypes with MiXCR, one entry per CDR3 protein. The sample lists several thousand distinct CDR3 sequences, roughly a third occurring once. What was sequenced was CD4+ T cells from blood, cultured in vitro. The receptors here all came from a human donor in good health. The CDR3 runs from the conserved cysteine through the conserved F or W. A D gene is named only where the DNA matches it firmly. Not every row has a clone size; where given, it reads once, few, many or a size class.

abundance,d_gene,v_gene,j_gene,CDR3aa,CDR3nt
-,-,TRBV18,TRBJ2-1,CASSPPVSSGPNNEQFF,TGTGCCAGCTCACCACCGGTCTCGAGCGGGCCCAACAATGAGCAGTTCTTC
few,-,TRBV7-2,TRBJ2-1,CASSLLAWDRGEQFF,TGTGCCAGCAGCTTATTAGCGTGGGACCGAGGTGAGCAGTTCTTC
few,-,TRBV20-1,TRBJ2-7,CSASAGIYEQYF,TGCAGTGCTAGTGCGGGAATCTACGAGCAGTACTTC
-,-,TRBV5-5,TRBJ1-6,CASSFAGDGSPLHF,TGTGCCAGCAGCTTCGCAGGGGATGGCTCACCCCTCCACTTT
few,-,TRBV25-1,TRBJ2-2,CASSGWTGELFF,TGTGCCAGCAGTGGGTGGACCGGGGAGCTGTTTTTT
few,-,TRBV7-6,TRBJ2-5,CASSHRETQETQYF,TGTGCCAGCAGCCACCGGGAGACCCAAGAGACCCAGTACTTC
-,-,TRBV20-1,TRBJ1-5,CSALAGWGNQPQHF,TGCAGTGCTCTGGCAGGGTGGGGCAATCAGCCCCAGCATTTT
-,TRBD2,TRBV2,TRBJ2-1,CASRELALTYNEQFF,TGTGCCAGCAGGGAACTAGCGTTAACCTACAATGAGCAGTTCTTC
-,-,TRBV2,TRBJ2-5,CASSPGLLETQYF,TGTGCCAGCAGTCCTGGACTTTTGGAGACCCAGTACTTC
-,-,TRBV2,TRBJ1-2,CASSESNYGYTF,TGTGCCAGCAGTGAAAGCAACTATGGCTACACCTTC
-,-,TRBV15,TRBJ2-7,CATSRDPLGQLSSYEQYF,TGTGCCACCAGCAGAGATCCTCTTGGACAGCTGAGCTCCTACGAGCAGTACTTC
-,-,TRBV30,TRBJ1-1,CAWSSTSRTEAFF,TGTGCCTGGAGTTCCACCTCGCGCACTGAAGCTTTCTTT
-,TRBD2,TRBV7-8,TRBJ2-1,CASSFSGIGEQFF,TGTGCCAGCAGCTTTAGCGGGATCGGTGAGCAGTTCTTC
-,-,TRBV11-3,TRBJ2-3,CASSLDLAGRRDTQYF,TGTGCCAGCAGCTTAGATCTGGCGGGACGGCGCGATACGCAGTATTTT
-,-,TRBV28,TRBJ2-5,CASSFSGAQETQYF,TGTGCCAGCAGTTTTTCCGGGGCTCAAGAGACCCAGTACTTC
-,-,TRBV19,TRBJ1-6,CASRGRGLSGPLHF,TGTGCCAGTAGAGGAAGGGGACTAAGCGGGCCCCTCCACTTT
once,TRBD1,TRBV12-3/TRBV12-4,TRBJ2-3,CASSPDRAGTDTQYF,TGTGCCAGCAGCCCGGACAGGGCGGGCACAGATACGCAGTATTTT
-,-,TRBV10-3,TRBJ2-7,CAISDGTKYEQYF,TGTGCCATCAGCGATGGGACCAAATACGAGCAGTACTTC
-,-,TRBV28,TRBJ2-2,CASSFLAGELFF,TGTGCCAGCAGTTTTTTAGCCGGGGAGCTGTTTTTT
-,-,TRBV7-3,TRBJ2-7,CASSQTTAGEQYF,TGTGCCAGCAGCCAAACAACTGCAGGCGAGCAGTACTTC
-,-,TRBV12-3/TRBV12-4,TRBJ2-7,CASTLHQESYEQYF,TGTGCCAGCACCCTCCACCAGGAATCCTACGAGCAGTACTTC
-,TRBD1,TRBV27,TRBJ2-1,CASSPLRDRVGKQFF,TGTGCCAGCAGTCCACTCCGGGACAGGGTTGGTAAGCAGTTCTTC